This T cell receptor beta chain was identified during a study of PD-1 blockade in classical Hodgkin lymphoma. Described time point: cycle 4 day 1 (C4D1), after more than five weeks of nivolumab. Exposure to brentuximab vedotin varied, and each patient had relapsed following autologous stem cell transplantation. Per germline, CDR1 MNHNS and CDR2 SASEGT. Trimming cost V 2 bases and J 2 bases, with 10 bases left between them. This CDR3 comprises 14 residues. Assay: immunoSEQ multiplex PCR; the TCRdb copy retains only in-frame clones and omits some. The sample includes tens of thousands of clones, approximately 72% seen only once; the top ten take approximately 12%.

The sample here was peripheral blood mononuclear cells (PBMCs), taken before the fourth cycle of nivolumab. The genes are TRBV6-1 and TRBJ2-7, with D possibly being TRBD1 (6 bases). This TCR was sampled from a human donor with classical Hodgkin lymphoma. The CDR3 loop reads CASSEWDTAYEQYF. The CDR3 DNA reads TGTGCCAGCAGTGAATGGGACACAGCCTACGAGCAGTACTTC.